The clone carrying this T cell receptor beta chain was detected ten times or more. Its matching antigen is unknown. The data belong to a study of T cells in Graves' hyperthyroidism and ophthalmopathy. Study-wide points: Most expanded thyroid clonotypes above 0.001 recurred in blood.

RNA transcripts served as the template for amplifying TCR beta CDR3 regions. The HTBI primer set drove a first-round RT-PCR of the TCR CDR3. Via MiXCR, TCRdb re-called the multiplex PCR reads, giving one row per CDR3 protein. The data show hundreds of thousands of distinct CDR3 sequences, 11% to 15% seen once. The CDR3 runs 15 residues. CDR1 is SEHNR and CDR2 is FQNEAQ in the germline V gene (reference sequence). V gave up 5 bases and J gave up 3 bases; unmatched junction bases: 6. The sample consisted of blood. The sequence was collected from a man aged 50 to 59 with Graves' ophthalmopathy. The genes are TRBV7-9 and TRBJ2-1; 8 bases fit TRBD1. The CDR3 DNA reads as TGTGCCAGCAGCAACGGACAGGGATACTACAATGAGCAGTTCTTC. As protein: CASSNGQGYYNEQFF. Full variable domain (outside the CDR3, taken from reference TRBV7-9 and TRBJ2-1): DTGVSQNPRHKITKRGQNVTFRCDPISEHNRLYWYRQTLGQGPEFLTYFQNEAQLEKSRLLSDRFSAERPKGSFSTLEIQRTEQGDSAMYLCASSNGQGYYNEQFFGPGTRLTVL.